This TCR beta chain came from a study of cytomegalovirus exposure and HLA in healthy donors. Overall study findings and caveats: TCR beta chains numbering under 200 were designated cytomegalovirus-associated. In vitro data verified a few CMV-associated chains as specific for CMV antigens. Reported performance of the classifier showed diagnosis of cytomegalovirus status with high specificity and sensitivity.

Of note for this clone: Its specificity is unknown.

Generated by immunoSEQ multiplex PCR, the TCRdb table keeps only in-frame clones and is missing some. This sample has about 250,000 clones, with roughly 90% found just once. This CDR3 comprises 13 residues. Germline CDR1 is SEHNR and CDR2 is FQNEAQ (reference sequence). V gave up 4 bases and J gave up 6 bases, with 13 bases separating them. This sequence was found in a man aged 18 to 30 in good health and CMV-seropositive. The specimen sequenced was PBMCs. The chain combines TRBV7-9 with TRBJ2-7; the D is unclear. The CDR3 nucleotides read TGTGCCAGCAGCTCTCGGCCCGGGCGCGAGCAGTACTTC. Protein sequence: CASSSRPGREQYF.